A few counts support the clone carrying this T cell receptor beta chain. This sample stems from a study of blood T cell repertoires in COVID-19. Overall study: PBMCs, B-cell-depleted T cells, or T cells provided the cDNA or gDNA that made up the material.

In the authors' methods: Scientists estimated how many nucleated cells there were by amplifying reference gene primers. Assay: immunoSEQ multiplex PCR; the TCRdb copy retains only in-frame clones and omits some. That table is the source of V, J and clone size, and D and trimming were worked out from the DNA. The repertoire holds more than 70,000 clones, with 77% as singletons. The CDR3 totals 16 residues. Per the germline V gene, CDR1 is ENHRY and CDR2 is SYGVKD. V was pared by 4 bases and J by 0 bases, with 13 bases between. The V gene is TRBV10-3, the J gene TRBJ2-1; no firm D call. Sequencing used peripheral blood. The origin of this receptor is a human donor in a cohort sampled during active COVID-19. The CDR3 DNA reads as TGTGCCATCAGTGCCAATCTATTAAGCTCCTACAATGAGCAGTTCTTC. Translation: CAISANLLSSYNEQFF.